One and the same sample provided the 24 T cell receptor beta chains below, sequenced in a study of response to subunit inactivated influenza vaccine. MiXCR, applied by TCRdb to the RT-PCR reads, yields one record per CDR3 protein. The table records 650,000 or so distinct CDR3 sequences, 13% to 15% of them present only once. The sequenced sample was PBMCs from blood, obtained 14 to 15 days before vaccination. Receptors originate from a man aged 45-65 years who received an inactivated influenza vaccine.

The J gene is TRBJ2-1, the V gene TRBV11-1; TRBD2 aligns across 9 bases. This CDR3 is built from 18 residues. The J segment lost 0 bases and the V segment lost 3 bases, leaving 9 bases of the junction unmatched. Germline values: CDR1 SGHAT, CDR2 FQDESV (reference sequence). The CDR3 is CASSLGISGRNSYNEQFF. The DNA of the CDR3 is TGTGCCAGCAGCTTGGGGATTAGCGGGAGAAACTCCTACAATGAGCAGTTCTTC.

J is TRBJ2-7 and V is TRBV4-1; D unclear. Trimming stripped 0 bases from V and 0 bases from J, with 6 bases between. Germline assignment: CDR1 MGHRA and CDR2 YSYEKL. This CDR3 has 14 amino acids. The CDR3 DNA sequence: TGCGCCAGCAGCCAAGAGGCAGACTCCTACGAGCAGTACTTC. Translation: CASSQEADSYEQYF.

This clonotype was seen many times. V and J are TRBV7-9 and TRBJ2-7, with 12 bases matching TRBD2. CDR3 length: 15 amino acids. The J segment lost 3 bases and the V segment lost 5 bases, leaving 5 bases of the junction unmatched. Per the germline V gene, CDR1 is SEHNR and CDR2 is FQNEAQ (reference sequence). This CDR3 reads CASSPTSGRYYEQYF. CDR3 sequence (DNA): TGTGCCAGCAGCCCTACTAGCGGGAGGTACTACGAGCAGTACTTC.

V is TRBV24-1 and J is TRBJ2-2; 7 bases agree with TRBD1. The ends lost 5 bases at V and 2 bases at J; junction bases unmatched: 4. In germline, CDR1 is KGHDR, CDR2 SFDVKD. The CDR3 contains 15 residues. The CDR3 spells CATSGPGGNTGELFF. Here the CDR3 DNA reads TGTGCCACCAGTGGGCCAGGGGGTAACACCGGGGAGCTGTTTTTT.

This clonotype came up a few times. The DNA of the CDR3 is TGTGCCAGCAGCACCCTCCAGGCGACAGGGTACAGCAATGAGCAGTTCTTC. Its translation is CASSTLQATGYSNEQFF. The V gene is TRBV4-2, the J gene TRBJ2-1, with TRBD1 matching 7 bases. The CDR3 has 17 residues. Trimming took 5 bases from V and 6 from J; bases not matched to a gene: 16. CDR1 and CDR2 from the germline V gene are LGHNA and YNFKEQ.

The chain combines TRBV5-1 with TRBJ2-5; 9 bases line up with TRBD2. The junction had 5 bases not matched to a gene; V was cut back by 4 bases and J by 1 base. This CDR3 has 15 residues. The germline V gene has CDR1 SGHRS and CDR2 YFSETQ. The CDR3: CASSPRGGRQETQYF. For the CDR3, the DNA is TGCGCCAGCAGCCCGCGGGGGGGTCGCCAAGAGACCCAGTACTTC.

This clonotype has only a few counts. The V and J genes are TRBV20-1 and TRBJ2-1, with D unresolved. In germline, CDR1 is DFQATT, CDR2 SNEGSKA (reference sequence). The CDR3 has 13 residues. Trimming took 5 bases from V and 10 from J, leaving 18 bases between them. The CDR3 DNA reads TGCAGTGCTTCCCGAGTCCAAATGGAGGAGCAGTTCTTC. Amino acids: CSASRVQMEEQFF.

J is TRBJ2-5 and V is TRBV29-1, with a weak D call TRBD1 (5 bases). The CDR3 runs to 11 residues. CDR1 and CDR2 from the germline V gene are SQVTM and ANQGSEA. Trimming removed 4 bases from V and 4 bases from J, with 7 bases in between. The CDR3 DNA is TGCAGCGTTGTAGGGGTAGAGACCCAGTACTTC. Translation: CSVVGVETQYF. Variable domain in full (rest from reference TRBV29-1 and TRBJ2-5): SAVISQKPSRDICQRGTSLTIQCQVDSQVTMMFWYRQQPGQSLTLIATANQGSEATYESGFVIDKFPISRPNLTFSTLTVSNMSPEDSSIYLCSVVGVETQYFGPGTRLLVL.

This clonotype was counted a few times. The genes are TRBV5-1 and TRBJ2-7; D is ambiguous. CDR1 is SGHRS and CDR2 is YFSETQ in the germline V gene. V shed 0 bases and J shed 2 bases, with 18 bases lying between them. The CDR3 covers 17 residues. This CDR3 is CASSLGAGTQRAYEQYF. In DNA form, the CDR3 reads TGCGCCAGCAGCTTGGGAGCCGGAACTCAAAGAGCCTACGAGCAGTACTTC.

The chain carries TRBV20-1 and TRBJ2-1; D not certain. The germline V gene encodes CDR1 DFQATT and CDR2 SNEGSKA (reference sequence). V dropped 0 bases and J dropped 3 bases, with 15 bases sitting between them. The CDR3 runs 16 residues. CDR3 DNA sequence: TGCAGTGCTAGAGATCCTAACGGAGCAAGCTACAATGAGCAGTTCTTC. Its protein is CSARDPNGASYNEQFF.

CDR3 amino acids: CASILNQGGSYNEQFF. CDR3 in DNA: TGTGCCAGCATCTTAAATCAGGGGGGTTCCTACAATGAGCAGTTCTTC. The rearrangement links TRBV27 to TRBJ2-1; possible D gene TRBD1, 7 bases. Germline V gene data show CDR1 as MNHEY and CDR2 as SMNVEV (reference sequence). V dropped 7 bases and J dropped 1 base, with 17 bases sitting between them. The CDR3 consists of 16 residues.

The chain has TRBV15 and TRBJ1-6; TRBD1 might be the D (5 bases). The CDR3 is 14 amino acids. Looked up from germline, CDR1 is LNHNV and CDR2 is YYDKDF (reference sequence). V lost 1 base and J lost 9, with 10 bases in between. The CDR3: CATSRGEGPSPLHF. The CDR3 bases are TGTGCCACCAGCAGAGGGGAGGGGCCTTCACCCCTCCACTTT.

A few counts support this clonotype. The chain joins TRBV2 to TRBJ2-3, with D possibly matching TRBD2 (5 bases). The CDR3 is made up of 13 amino acids. Germline V CDR1 and CDR2: SNHLY, FYNNEI. V gave up 6 bases and J gave up 2 bases, with 9 bases separating them. This CDR3 reads CASRTEATDTQYF. The CDR3 bases are TGTGCCAGCAGGACGGAGGCCACAGATACGCAGTATTTT.

There are many counts of this clonotype. V and J are TRBV5-1 and TRBJ2-7; weak D call: TRBD2 (5 bases). The V end was cut by 4 bases, the J end by 3 bases, with 14 bases between. This CDR3 has 14 residues. Germline V gene data show CDR1 as SGHRS and CDR2 as YFSETQ. The CDR3 region is CASSPPGSSYEQYF. The CDR3 nucleotides are TGCGCCAGCAGCCCGCCGGGAAGTAGCTACGAGCAGTACTTC.

This chain connects TRBV5-1 to TRBJ2-2; D is undetermined. Trimming took off 4 bases at V and 0 bases at J, with 10 bases between the two ends. The CDR3 is 15 amino acids. Germline CDR1 is SGHRS and CDR2 is YFSETQ. CDR3 sequence reads: CASSERVANTGELFF. The CDR3 DNA sequence: TGCGCCAGCAGCGAAAGAGTGGCGAACACCGGGGAGCTGTTTTTT.

This clonotype was seen at least ten times. The chain combines TRBV7-9 with TRBJ2-3; D is unresolved. The CDR3 contains 11 residues. V lost 0 bases to trimming and J lost 9 bases, with 4 bases between them. Germline V lookup: CDR1 SEHNR, CDR2 FQNEAQ (reference sequence). The CDR3: CASSLAGTQYF. CDR3 coding DNA: TGTGCCAGCAGCTTAGCGGGGACGCAGTATTTT.

The rearrangement uses TRBV10-3 and TRBJ2-3; 9 bases agree with TRBD2. Trimming at V came to 2 bases and at J to 2 bases, leaving 5 bases not matched to a gene. The CDR3 covers 16 residues. The germline CDR1 and CDR2 sequences are ENHRY and SYGVKD. CDR3 residues: CAISEPTSGNTDTQYF. CDR3 nucleotide sequence: TGTGCCATCAGTGAGCCGACTAGCGGTAACACAGATACGCAGTATTTT.

This clonotype was detected only a few times. This sequence joins TRBV30 and TRBJ2-7; 8 bases agree with TRBD1. Trimming took 5 bases from V and 4 from J; bases not matched to a gene: 4. The length of the CDR3 is 12 residues. In germline, CDR1 is GTSNPN, CDR2 SVGIG (reference sequence). CDR3 bases: TGTGCCTGGGGGGACAGGCGTTACGAGCAGTACTTC. The encoded protein is CAWGDRRYEQYF.

The CDR3 sequence: CATSRGRRGSEQFF. The CDR3 DNA is TGTGCCACCAGCAGAGGCAGGAGGGGATCTGAGCAGTTCTTC. The chain combines TRBV15 with TRBJ2-1; TRBD2 might be the D (6 bases). The germline V gene encodes CDR1 LNHNV and CDR2 YYDKDF (reference sequence). This CDR3 region has 14 residues. V lost 1 base and J lost 9, with 13 bases in between.

This clonotype has ten or more counts. V usage is TRBV7-8 and J usage is TRBJ2-3; 12 bases line up with TRBD2. This CDR3 spans 17 amino acids. Germline V CDR1 and CDR2: SGHVS, FQNEAQ. The V gene end was trimmed by 3 bases and the J gene end by 5 bases; junction bases not matched to a gene: 9. The CDR3 nucleotides are TGTGCCAGCAGCTTTATAGGGTCTAGCGGGGGGGTAGATACGCAGTATTTT. Protein sequence: CASSFIGSSGGVDTQYF. Complete variable domain (other parts from reference TRBV7-8 and TRBJ2-3): GAGVSQSPRYKVAKRGQDVALRCDPISGHVSLFWYQQALGQGPEFLTYFQNEAQLDKSGLPSDRFFAERPEGSVSTLKIQRTQQEDSAVYLCASSFIGSSGGVDTQYFGPGTRLTVL.

The rearrangement links TRBV11-2 to TRBJ1-2; D is perhaps TRBD1 (6 bases). Germline V gives CDR1 SGHAT, CDR2 FQNNGV. Trimming pared 6 bases from V and 13 bases from J, leaving 27 bases between. There are 15 residues in the CDR3. CDR3 in DNA: TGTGCCAGCAGGAACCACGCCAGGGGCCGCGGTTTGTGCACCTTC. Residues: CASRNHARGRGLCTF.

This clonotype was detected many times. The rearrangement links TRBV14 to TRBJ2-2; TRBD1 aligns across 7 bases. Germline lookup yields CDR1 SGHDN and CDR2 FVKESK. The V and J ends lost 4 bases and 4 bases, in that order; junction bases with no gene match: 3. The CDR3 extends over 14 amino acids. DNA for the CDR3: TGTGCCAGCAGCCCCGGGACAGCCACCGGGGAGCTGTTTTTT. It codes for CASSPGTATGELFF.

The chain links TRBV29-1 to TRBJ2-4, with a tentative D call TRBD1 (5 bases). V was cut by 3 bases and J by 4 bases, with 10 bases left in between. This CDR3 region has 13 residues. Looked up from germline, CDR1 is SQVTM and CDR2 is ANQGSEA. CDR3 bases: TGCAGCGTTGAGAAGGACACGAAAAACATTCAGTACTTC. Translated, it gives CSVEKDTKNIQYF.

This clonotype was counted a few times. The rearrangement links TRBV5-4 to TRBJ1-1, with D possibly being TRBD1 (6 bases). Trimming took 4 bases from V and 7 from J, leaving 23 bases between them. The CDR3 consists of 16 residues. CDR1 is SGHNT, CDR2 YYREEE, per germline (reference sequence). DNA for the CDR3: TGTGCCAGCAGCCGAACCGGGACACCGATGGCGGGTGAAGCTTTCTTT. It encodes CASSRTGTPMAGEAFF.